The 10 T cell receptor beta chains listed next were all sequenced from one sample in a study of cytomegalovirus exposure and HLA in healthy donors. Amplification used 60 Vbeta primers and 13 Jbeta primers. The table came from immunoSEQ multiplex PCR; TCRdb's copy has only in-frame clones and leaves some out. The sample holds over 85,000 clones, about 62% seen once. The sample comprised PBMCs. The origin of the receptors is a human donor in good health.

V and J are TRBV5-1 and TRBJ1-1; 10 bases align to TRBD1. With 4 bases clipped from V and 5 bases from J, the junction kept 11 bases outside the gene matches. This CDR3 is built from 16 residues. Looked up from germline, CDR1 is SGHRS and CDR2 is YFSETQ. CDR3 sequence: CASSPDRGLRGTEAFF. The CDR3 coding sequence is TGCGCCAGCAGCCCCGACAGGGGGCTCCGTGGGACTGAAGCTTTCTTT.

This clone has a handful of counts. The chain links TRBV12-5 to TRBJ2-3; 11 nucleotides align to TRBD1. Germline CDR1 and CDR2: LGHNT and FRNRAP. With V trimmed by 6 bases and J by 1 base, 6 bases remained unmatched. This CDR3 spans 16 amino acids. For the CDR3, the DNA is TGTGCTAGTGGCATGGACAGGGGGCCGGGCACAGATACGCAGTATTTT. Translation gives CASGMDRGPGTDTQYF.

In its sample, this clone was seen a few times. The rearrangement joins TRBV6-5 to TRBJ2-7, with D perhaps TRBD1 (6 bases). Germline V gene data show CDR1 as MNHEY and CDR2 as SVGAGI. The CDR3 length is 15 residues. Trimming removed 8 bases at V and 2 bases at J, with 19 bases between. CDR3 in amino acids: CASRSPGRGTYEQYF. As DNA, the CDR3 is TGTGCCAGCCGCTCACCAGGAAGGGGGACCTACGAGCAGTACTTC.

CDR3 residues: CASSGGTHYEQYF. DNA for the CDR3: TGTGCCAGCAGCGGGGGGACCCACTACGAGCAGTACTTC. V gene TRBV5-4 combines with J gene TRBJ2-7; possibly TRBD2 for D (6 bases). CDR3 length: 13 amino acids. With 4 bases removed from V and 3 bases from J, the gap between germline ends came to 11 bases. Germline V gene lookup returns CDR1 SGHNT and CDR2 YYREEE (reference sequence).

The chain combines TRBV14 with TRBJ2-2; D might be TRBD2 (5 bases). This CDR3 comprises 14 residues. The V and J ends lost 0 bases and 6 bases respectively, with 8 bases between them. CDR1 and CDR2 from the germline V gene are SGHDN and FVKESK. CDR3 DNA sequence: TGTGCCAGCAGCCAAGATTTGGGAGCCGGGGAGCTGTTTTTT. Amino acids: CASSQDLGAGELFF.

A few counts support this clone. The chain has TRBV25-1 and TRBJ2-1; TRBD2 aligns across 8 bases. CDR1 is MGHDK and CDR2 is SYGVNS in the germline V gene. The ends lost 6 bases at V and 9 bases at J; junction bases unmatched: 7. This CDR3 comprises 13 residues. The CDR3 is CASRGLLAGEQFF. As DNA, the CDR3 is TGTGCCAGCAGGGGACTCCTAGCGGGTGAGCAGTTCTTC.

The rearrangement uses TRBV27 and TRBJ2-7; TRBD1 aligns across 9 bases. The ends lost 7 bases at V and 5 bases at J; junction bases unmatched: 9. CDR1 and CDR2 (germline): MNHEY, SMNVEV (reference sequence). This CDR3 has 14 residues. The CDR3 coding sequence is TGTGCCAGCAAGCCCCGGACAGGGGCCCACGAGCAGTACTTC. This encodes CASKPRTGAHEQYF.

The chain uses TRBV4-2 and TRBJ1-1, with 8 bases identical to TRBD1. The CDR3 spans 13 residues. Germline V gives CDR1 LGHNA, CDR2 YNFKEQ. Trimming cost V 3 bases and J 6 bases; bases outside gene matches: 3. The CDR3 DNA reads TGTGCCAGCAGCCAGGACAGGGTGGCTGAAGCTTTCTTT. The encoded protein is CASSQDRVAEAFF.

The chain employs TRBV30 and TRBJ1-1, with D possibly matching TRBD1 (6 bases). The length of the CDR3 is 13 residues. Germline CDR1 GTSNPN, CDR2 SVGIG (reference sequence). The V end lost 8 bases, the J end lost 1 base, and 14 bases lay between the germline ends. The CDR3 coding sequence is TGTGCCCGTCAGGGGACGGAGAACACTGAAGCTTTCTTT. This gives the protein CARQGTENTEAFF.

CDR3 amino acids: CASSIRGNEQYF. The CDR3 coding sequence is TGTGCCAGTAGTATCCGGGGGAACGAGCAGTACTTC. The gene calls are TRBV19 and TRBJ2-7, with D possibly TRBD2 on 6 matching bases. V was pared by 3 bases and J by 5 bases, with 8 bases between. The CDR3 consists of 12 residues. CDR1 is LNHDA, CDR2 SQIVND, per germline (reference sequence).